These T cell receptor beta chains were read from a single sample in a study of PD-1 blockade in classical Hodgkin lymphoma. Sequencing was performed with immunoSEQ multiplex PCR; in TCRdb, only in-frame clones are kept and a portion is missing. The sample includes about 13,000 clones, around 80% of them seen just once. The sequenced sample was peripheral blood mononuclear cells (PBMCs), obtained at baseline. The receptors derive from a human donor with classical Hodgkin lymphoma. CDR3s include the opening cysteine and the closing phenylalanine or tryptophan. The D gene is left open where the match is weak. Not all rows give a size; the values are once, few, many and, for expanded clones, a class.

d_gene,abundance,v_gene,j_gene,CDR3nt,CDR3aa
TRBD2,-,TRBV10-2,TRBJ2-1,TGCGCCAGCAGACCAGAGCGGGGGGGCCTCGATGAGCAGTTCTTC,CASRPERGGLDEQFF
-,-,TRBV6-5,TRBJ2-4,TGTGCCAGCAGTCCTACAGAGGGGGGACAGTACTTC,CASSPTEGGQYF
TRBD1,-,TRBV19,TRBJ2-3,TGTGCCAGTAGGGACAGGGGAGCCACAGATACGCAGTATTTT,CASRDRGATDTQYF
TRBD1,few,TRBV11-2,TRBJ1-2,TGTGCCAGCAGCTTAGACACAGGGGGAAACTATGGCTACACCTTC,CASSLDTGGNYGYTF
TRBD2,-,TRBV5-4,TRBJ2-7,TGTGCCAGCAGCTCAAGCGGGAGAACCCTTGGCGAGCAGTACTTC,CASSSSGRTLGEQYF
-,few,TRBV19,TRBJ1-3,TGTGCCAGTAGTATGACGCCATTCTCTGGAAACACCATATATTTT,CASSMTPFSGNTIYF
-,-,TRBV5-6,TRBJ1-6,TGTGCCAGCAGCTTGGCCAGTTCACCCCTCCACTTT,CASSLASSPLHF
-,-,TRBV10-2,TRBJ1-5,TGCGCCAGCAGTGAGTCCCCGAGCGGGGATCAGCCCCAGCATTTT,CASSESPSGDQPQHF
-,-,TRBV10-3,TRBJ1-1,TGTGCCATCAGGTCGGGGGTTGTCCCTGAAGCTTTCTTT,CAIRSGVVPEAFF
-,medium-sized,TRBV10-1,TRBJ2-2,TGCGCCAGCTCCCGGGCTAGCGGGGAGCTGTTTTTT,CASSRASGELFF
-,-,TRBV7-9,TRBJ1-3,TGTGCCAGCAGCTTAGCGGGAGGGGGAAACACCATATATTTT,CASSLAGGGNTIYF
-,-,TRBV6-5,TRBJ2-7,TGTGCCAGCAGCCCTTTTAGCCATTACGAGCAGTACTTC,CASSPFSHYEQYF
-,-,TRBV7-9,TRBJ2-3,TGTGCCAGCAGCTTAGTTTGGGGGCGCGGAACGCTCCATACGCAGTATTTT,CASSLVWGRGTLHTQYF
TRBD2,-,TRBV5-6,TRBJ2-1,TGTGCCAGCAGCCCTTTAGCGGGAGGAAATAACAATGAGCAGTTCTTC,CASSPLAGGNNNEQFF
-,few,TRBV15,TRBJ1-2,TGTGCCACCAGCAGAGATCGCGGGGCAAGGGAGAAAGGCTACACCTTC,CATSRDRGAREKGYTF
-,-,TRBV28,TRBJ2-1,TGTGCCAGTGGGAGGCAGGGGGCGTTCCCCGGGAGGTACAATGAGCAGTTCTTC,CASGRQGAFPGRYNEQFF
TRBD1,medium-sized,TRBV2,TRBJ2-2,TGTGCCAGCAGTAGACAGGGACGCACCGGGGAGCTGTTTTTT,CASSRQGRTGELFF
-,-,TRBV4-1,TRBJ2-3,TGCGCCAGCAGCCAAGACTCGGACGGCGGGGGCCCCACAGATACGCAGTATTTT,CASSQDSDGGGPTDTQYF
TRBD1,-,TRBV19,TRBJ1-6,TGTGCCAGTAGCAAATCCGGGACAGAAAATAATTCACCCCTCCACTTT,CASSKSGTENNSPLHF